The source of this TCR beta chain is a study of control samples from healthy donors and cancer patients. This clone was seen a handful of times. The germline gives CDR1 SEHNR, CDR2 FQNEAQ (reference sequence). V dropped 5 bases and J dropped 0 bases, with 13 bases sitting between them. CDR3 length: 15 residues. The method was immunoSEQ multiplex PCR; TCRdb's version includes in-frame clones alone and lacks a portion of them. This table has 120,000 or so clones, roughly 87% appearing once. The chain is built from TRBV7-9 and TRBJ2-5; the D gene is possibly TRBD2 (5 bases). This clonotype was sampled from a man aged 18 to 29 in good health. Sequenced sample: blood. The CDR3 region is CASSPLGRDQETQYF. The CDR3 coding sequence is TGTGCCAGCAGCCCCCTCGGGCGGGACCAAGAGACCCAGTACTTC.